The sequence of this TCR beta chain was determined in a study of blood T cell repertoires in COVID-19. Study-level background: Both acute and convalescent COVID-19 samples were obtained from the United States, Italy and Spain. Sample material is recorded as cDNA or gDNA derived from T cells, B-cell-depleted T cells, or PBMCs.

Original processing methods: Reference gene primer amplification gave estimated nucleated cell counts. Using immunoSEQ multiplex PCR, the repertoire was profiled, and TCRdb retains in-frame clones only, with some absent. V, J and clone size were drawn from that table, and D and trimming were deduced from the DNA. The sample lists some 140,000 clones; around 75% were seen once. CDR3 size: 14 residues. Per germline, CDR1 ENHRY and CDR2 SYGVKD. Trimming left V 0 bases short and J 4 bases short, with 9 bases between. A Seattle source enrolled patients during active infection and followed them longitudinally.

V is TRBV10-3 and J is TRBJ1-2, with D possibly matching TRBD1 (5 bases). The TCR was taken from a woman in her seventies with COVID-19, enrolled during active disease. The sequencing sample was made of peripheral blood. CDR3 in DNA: TGTGCCATCAGTGAGTCCCAGGGTACCTATGGCTACACCTTC. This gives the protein CAISESQGTYGYTF.